The 27 T cell receptor beta chains below come from one sample, sequenced in a study of T cell responses to AZD1222 COVID-19 vaccine. Data came from immunoSEQ multiplex PCR; TCRdb stores just in-frame clones and leaves some out. The sample lists under 130,000 clones, about 90% occurring once. Material: peripheral blood, obtained 28 days after the second AZD1222 dose. The origin of the receptors is an adult who received the AZD1222 COVID-19 vaccine.

The chain uses TRBV9 and TRBJ1-2, with unresolved D. CDR1 is SGDLS, CDR2 YYNGEE, per germline. V was shortened by 0 bases and J by 4 bases, with 19 bases between the two germline ends. This CDR3 contains 17 residues. This chain's CDR3 is CASSVVDQLGPIYGYTF. The CDR3 DNA reads TGTGCCAGCAGCGTAGTAGATCAGTTAGGTCCCATCTATGGCTACACCTTC.

This clone showed up just once. This chain connects TRBV11-2 to TRBJ2-3; the D gene is possibly TRBD2 (6 bases). The CDR3 is 14 amino acids. V lost 0 bases and J 3 bases, leaving 7 bases between the germline ends. Germline V lookup: CDR1 SGHAT, CDR2 FQNNGV. CDR3 sequence reads: CASSLERGTDTQYF. In DNA, the CDR3 is TGTGCCAGCAGCTTAGAGCGGGGAACAGATACGCAGTATTTT.

There are a few counts of this clone. The chain is built from TRBV15 and TRBJ2-1; no definite D call. From germline, CDR1 is LNHNV and CDR2 YYDKDF (reference sequence). This CDR3 comprises 14 residues. V lost 5 bases and J lost 9, with 17 bases in between. This CDR3 reads CATSDLQTAAEQFF. The CDR3 DNA sequence: TGTGCCACCAGCGATCTCCAAACGGCGGCTGAGCAGTTCTTC.

The J gene is TRBJ1-5, the V gene TRBV7-8; D might be TRBD1 (5 bases). Germline V gene lookup returns CDR1 SGHVS and CDR2 FQNEAQ. The CDR3 length is 16 residues. V was cut by 3 bases and J by 0 bases, with 12 bases left in between. CDR3 sequence reads: CASSFDSLFSNQPQHF. The CDR3 DNA follows: TGTGCCAGCAGCTTTGACAGCTTATTTAGCAATCAGCCCCAGCATTTT.

V gene TRBV18 combines with J gene TRBJ2-5, with D maybe TRBD1 (6 bases). The CDR3 extends over 17 amino acids. Germline values: CDR1 KGHSH, CDR2 LQKENI. The ends were cut back, 0 bases at V and 0 bases at J, with 14 bases in the middle. This CDR3 is CASSPPGTFQYQETQYF. The CDR3 nucleotides are TGTGCCAGCTCACCACCCGGGACATTCCAGTACCAAGAGACCCAGTACTTC.

The rearrangement joins TRBV24-1 to TRBJ2-1; D is ambiguous. V was cut by 5 bases and J by 7 bases, with 11 bases left in between. CDR1 and CDR2 (germline): KGHDR, SFDVKD. The CDR3 totals 13 residues. The CDR3 DNA follows: TGTGCCACCAGTGCCCCTGGGCAAAATGAGCAGTTCTTC. It encodes CATSAPGQNEQFF.

This chain uses TRBV4-1 with TRBJ1-1; 9 bases align to TRBD1. Losses at the gene ends were 0 bases for V and 1 base for J; bases not matched to a gene: 12. Germline CDR1 MGHRA, CDR2 YSYEKL. This CDR3 comprises 19 residues. In nucleotides, the CDR3 is TGCGCCAGCAGCCAAGAAGGAGCCTTCCGGACAGGGGCGAACACTGAAGCTTTCTTT. Encoded protein: CASSQEGAFRTGANTEAFF.

This chain connects TRBV6-1 to TRBJ1-5; 7 bases line up with TRBD1. The junction had 12 bases not matched to a gene; V was cut back by 1 base and J by 3 bases. Germline V gene lookup returns CDR1 MNHNS and CDR2 SASEGT. This CDR3 contains 18 residues. CDR3 region: CASSEGYRGMGYNQPQHF. Here the CDR3 DNA reads TGTGCCAGCAGTGAAGGTTACAGGGGAATGGGGTACAATCAGCCCCAGCATTTT.

The chain carries TRBV29-1 and TRBJ1-3, with D unresolved. CDR1 and CDR2 (germline): SQVTM, ANQGSEA. Trimming removed 5 bases at V and 3 bases at J, with 8 bases between. This CDR3 comprises 12 residues. CDR3 DNA: TGCAGCGTTCAGACGGATGGAAACACCATATATTTT. The encoded protein is CSVQTDGNTIYF.

This chain uses TRBV5-1 with TRBJ2-5; TRBD2 matches at 8 bases. Germline V gives CDR1 SGHRS, CDR2 YFSETQ. This CDR3 contains 16 residues. V lost 1 base to trimming and J lost 2 bases; unmatched junction nucleotides: 7. The CDR3 DNA reads as TGCGCCAGCAGCTTGTGGTCTAGCGGGTTACAAGAGACCCAGTACTTC. Residues: CASSLWSSGLQETQYF.

The chain employs TRBV11-2 and TRBJ1-2, with D uncertain. The CDR3 loop spans 13 amino acids. V was clipped by 3 bases and J by 6 bases, with 11 bases between them. Germline CDR1 and CDR2: SGHAT and FQNNGV. CDR3 loop: CASSFGLQHGYTF. In nucleotides, the CDR3 is TGTGCCAGCAGCTTCGGACTTCAGCATGGCTACACCTTC.

This clone was observed a handful of times. The V and J genes are TRBV28 and TRBJ2-7; TRBD2 aligns across 11 bases. Germline V CDR1 and CDR2: MDHEN, SYDVKM. This CDR3 has 16 residues. Trimming at V came to 7 bases and at J to 5 bases, leaving 13 bases not matched to a gene. The CDR3, as DNA: TGTGCCAGCACCGGGGTGGCTAGCGGGAGGAACGACGAGCAGTACTTC. This gives the protein CASTGVASGRNDEQYF.

This chain connects TRBV11-2 to TRBJ1-4; weak D call: TRBD1 (5 bases). V lost 5 bases, J lost 7 bases, and 17 bases lay in between. Germline lookup yields CDR1 SGHAT and CDR2 FQNNGV. CDR3 length equals 15 residues. This chain's CDR3 is CASSLFGTVGEKLFF. The DNA for the CDR3 is TGTGCCAGCAGCCTGTTTGGGACGGTCGGTGAAAAACTGTTTTTT.

This sequence joins TRBV12-3 or TRBV12-4 and TRBJ2-3; a possible D gene is TRBD2 (5 bases). The CDR3 loop spans 13 amino acids. With 3 bases removed from V and 3 bases from J, the gap between germline ends came to 7 bases. The CDR3, as DNA: TGTGCCAGCAGTTTCGGCGGGACAGATACGCAGTATTTT. Translation: CASSFGGTDTQYF.

This clone was found a few times. The chain uses TRBV6-5 and TRBJ1-2; D perhaps matches TRBD1 (5 bases). Trimming removed 4 bases from V and 6 bases from J, with 9 bases in between. The germline CDR1 and CDR2 sequences are MNHEY and SVGAGI. The CDR3 runs to 12 residues. This CDR3 reads CASSSTGNGYTF. The CDR3 bases are TGTGCCAGCAGTTCTACAGGAAATGGCTACACCTTC.

The CDR3 DNA reads as TGCAGCGTTGGGAACAGGGAGGGTGGCTACACCTTC. Its protein product is CSVGNREGGYTF. V usage is TRBV29-1 and J usage is TRBJ1-2; D possibly corresponds to TRBD1 (6 bases). The CDR3 loop spans 12 amino acids. From germline, CDR1 is SQVTM and CDR2 ANQGSEA. Trimming took 4 bases from V and 7 from J, leaving 13 bases between them.

This sequence joins TRBV18 and TRBJ2-2; 7 bases agree with TRBD1. This CDR3 spans 14 amino acids. Germline CDR1 reads KGHSH; CDR2 reads LQKENI. Trimming removed 5 bases from V and 1 base from J; junction bases left unmatched: 1. The DNA for the CDR3 is TGTGCCAGCTCAAGACAGGGGAACACCGGGGAGCTGTTTTTT. Encoded protein: CASSRQGNTGELFF. Based on the CDR3 plus reference TRBV18 and TRBJ2-2, the full variable domain is NAGVMQNPRHLVRRRGQEARLRCSPMKGHSHVYWYRQLPEEGLKFMVYLQKENIIDESGMPKERFSAEFPKEGPSILRIQQVVRGDSAAYFCASSRQGNTGELFFGEGSRLTVL.

V usage is TRBV6-5 and J usage is TRBJ2-7; weak D call: TRBD2 (5 bases). Germline-derived CDR1 and CDR2 are MNHEY and SVGAGI. Deletions cut 5 bases from V and 7 bases from J, with 12 bases between. The CDR3 is 12 amino acids. This CDR3 is CASSTLSAEQYF. The CDR3 DNA reads as TGTGCCAGCAGTACCCTTAGCGCGGAGCAGTACTTC.

The V gene is TRBV27, the J gene TRBJ2-7; 7 bases are a match to TRBD1. V shed 5 bases, J shed 2 bases, and the junction held 6 bases outside the gene matches. The CDR3 consists of 14 residues. Germline V lookup: CDR1 MNHEY, CDR2 SMNVEV (reference sequence). The CDR3 reads CASSLRTGPYEQYF. In DNA, the CDR3 is TGTGCCAGCAGTCTCAGGACAGGACCCTACGAGCAGTACTTC.

The rearrangement links TRBV4-2 to TRBJ2-1; no firm D call. V was pared by 2 bases and J by 1 base, with 9 bases between. CDR1 is LGHNA and CDR2 is YNFKEQ in the germline V gene. This CDR3 comprises 15 residues. The chain's CDR3 is CASSQLGISYNEQFF. In DNA form, the CDR3 reads TGTGCCAGCAGCCAACTAGGGATTTCCTACAATGAGCAGTTCTTC.

The sample holds a few counts of this clone. This chain links TRBV6-5 with TRBJ2-7; 8 bases fit TRBD1. Germline V lookup: CDR1 MNHEY, CDR2 SVGAGI. V lost 6 bases to trimming and J lost 2 bases; unmatched junction nucleotides: 6. The CDR3 runs to 14 residues. In DNA, the CDR3 is TGTGCCAGCAGCCTAGCCAGGGGGCCCTACGAGCAGTACTTC. It specifies CASSLARGPYEQYF.

V usage is TRBV7-9 and J usage is TRBJ1-1, with TRBD1 identical over 10 bases. The CDR3 has 18 amino acids. Germline V gives CDR1 SEHNR, CDR2 FQNEAQ (reference sequence). Trimming at V came to 4 bases and at J to 0 bases, leaving 11 bases not matched to a gene. The CDR3 sequence is CASSYRDRGSMMNTEAFF. CDR3 in DNA: TGTGCCAGCAGCTACCGGGACAGGGGCTCGATGATGAACACTGAAGCTTTCTTT. The full variable domain, its missing parts supplied by reference TRBV7-9 and TRBJ1-1, is DTGVSQNPRHKITKRGQNVTFRCDPISEHNRLYWYRQTLGQGPEFLTYFQNEAQLEKSRLLSDRFSAERPKGSFSTLEIQRTEQGDSAMYLCASSYRDRGSMMNTEAFFGQGTRLTVV.

The genes are TRBV20-1 and TRBJ2-1; TRBD2 agrees at 8 bases. The CDR3 runs to 12 residues. Trimming took 3 bases from V and 12 from J; bases not matched to a gene: 7. Per germline, CDR1 DFQATT and CDR2 SNEGSKA (reference sequence). The chain's CDR3 is CSASNKREWQFF. The CDR3 DNA sequence: TGCAGTGCTAGTAACAAGCGGGAGTGGCAGTTCTTC.

The chain carries TRBV2 and TRBJ1-5, with 8 bases identical to TRBD1. After removal of 4 bases from V and 7 bases from J, the junction contained 12 bases not matched to a gene. The CDR3 extends over 16 amino acids. Germline V gene lookup returns CDR1 SNHLY and CDR2 FYNNEI. The CDR3 loop is CASSVDRDPYFQPQHF. The CDR3, as DNA: TGTGCCAGCAGTGTGGACAGGGATCCTTATTTCCAGCCCCAGCATTTT.

The chain links TRBV10-2 to TRBJ2-7; weak D call: TRBD2 (6 bases). The CDR3 length is 14 residues. Germline CDR1 and CDR2: WSHSY and SAAADI. Trimming took off 7 bases at V and 5 bases at J, with 18 bases between the two ends. The CDR3 DNA sequence: TGCGCCAGCAACAGACTAGGGGAAGTGAACGAGCAGTACTTC. As protein: CASNRLGEVNEQYF.

The chain employs TRBV4-3 and TRBJ2-7; D unclear. This CDR3 comprises 13 residues. Trimming stripped 0 bases from V and 4 bases from J, with 7 bases between. CDR1 and CDR2 from the germline V gene are LGHNA and YSLEER. This chain's CDR3 is CASSQDPWYEQYF. The CDR3 bases are TGCGCCAGCAGCCAAGATCCGTGGTACGAGCAGTACTTC.

The V and J genes are TRBV24-1 and TRBJ2-1, with a weak D call TRBD2 (6 bases). Germline CDR1 reads KGHDR; CDR2 reads SFDVKD. There are 18 residues in the CDR3. V lost 3 bases, J lost 4 bases, and 21 bases lay in between. The CDR3 is CATSDMGGTPVNYNEQFF. DNA for the CDR3: TGTGCCACCAGTGATATGGGGGGAACACCCGTCAATTACAATGAGCAGTTCTTC.